Below, one TCR beta chain is given with its context. The antigen is undetermined. These data come from a study of graft-versus-host responses after intestinal transplantation. As for the study in general: Those transplanted obtained multivisceral, liver-intestinal, or isolated intestinal grafts. Induction with anti-thymocyte globulin, then tacrolimus and steroids for about 3 years, was given to all recipients. Whole-study findings and limits: Association was observed between peak circulating GvH clone levels and early post-transplant HvG declines. GvH clonotypes were identified within recipient marrow, with a subset emerging first in ileum or blood.

The ends were cut back, 7 bases at V and 8 bases at J, with 24 bases in the middle. The germline gives CDR1 MNHEY, CDR2 SMNVEV (reference sequence). The CDR3 spans 16 residues. Measured with immunoSEQ multiplex PCR; TCRdb has only the in-frame clones, and not every one. The table records tens of thousands of clones, about 95% of them present only once. The TCR was taken from a human patient who received an intestinal transplant, so some T cells may come from the graft donor. This sample comprised PBMCs, obtained about 320 days after intestinal transplant. The chain recombines TRBV27 with TRBJ2-1; perhaps TRBD2 as D (5 bases). DNA for the CDR3: TGTGCCAGCACACAAAGGGTCCGTCCTCGGCGGGATGAGCAGTTCTTC. Amino acids: CASTQRVRPRRDEQFF.